The 6 T cell receptor beta chains reported below all come from one sample, sequenced in a study of blood T cell repertoires in COVID-19. Repertoires were generated with immunoSEQ multiplex PCR, while TCRdb's copy carries only in-frame clones and drops some. The sample yields some 140,000 clones, roughly 90% seen once. The sample comprised peripheral blood. Every receptor here comes from a man in his 70s with active COVID-19.

The V gene is TRBV5-4, the J gene TRBJ1-1; the D is unclear. The CDR3 has 15 amino acids. The V gene lost 3 bases and the J gene lost 4 bases, with 16 bases spanning the gap. The germline V gene encodes CDR1 SGHNT and CDR2 YYREEE (reference sequence). Written as DNA, the CDR3 is TGTGCCAGCAGCTATGAGGCAGCTCGATTCACTGAAGCTTTCTTT. Its translation: CASSYEAARFTEAFF.

This rearrangement joins TRBV6-2 or TRBV6-3 to TRBJ2-7, with 14 bases that match TRBD2. CDR3 length: 14 amino acids. V was clipped by 6 bases and J by 5 bases; unmatched bases: 3. CDR1 is MNHEY, CDR2 SVGEGT, per germline. The CDR3 reads CASSGTSGSNEQYF. The CDR3 DNA follows: TGTGCCAGCAGCGGGACTAGCGGGAGTAACGAGCAGTACTTC.

J is TRBJ2-3 and V is TRBV20-1, with D perhaps matching TRBD1 or TRBD2 (6 bases each). CDR3 length equals 11 residues. Germline V gene data show CDR1 as DFQATT and CDR2 as SNEGSKA (reference sequence). The CDR3, as DNA: TGCGGTGGGGGGCTGGGGGATACGCAGTATTTT. Translation: CGGGLGDTQYF.

V and J are TRBV3-1 (or the pseudogene TRBV3-2) and TRBJ2-7; D is possibly TRBD2 (5 bases). Germline loops: CDR1 LGHDT, CDR2 YNNKEL (reference sequence). This CDR3 contains 14 residues. V was clipped by 4 bases and J by 5 bases, with 15 bases between them. The CDR3 sequence: CASSPSTRANEQYF. DNA for the CDR3: TGTGCCAGCAGCCCCTCTACGCGGGCGAACGAGCAGTACTTC.

The chain combines TRBV19 with TRBJ1-1; 11 bases line up with TRBD1. The CDR3 covers 16 residues. V gave up 6 bases and J gave up 1 base; unmatched junction bases: 7. The germline CDR1 and CDR2 sequences are LNHDA and SQIVND (reference sequence). CDR3 DNA sequence: TGTGCCAGTAGGATCGGACAGGGGGCGGGGAACACTGAAGCTTTCTTT. It is translated as CASRIGQGAGNTEAFF.

J is TRBJ2-7 and V is TRBV3-1 (or the pseudogene TRBV3-2), with TRBD1 matching over 7 bases. The V gene end was trimmed by 4 bases and the J gene end by 2 bases; junction bases not matched to a gene: 8. The germline gives CDR1 LGHDT, CDR2 YNNKEL (reference sequence). The CDR3 has 15 residues. The CDR3 reads CASSRRQGGAYEQYF. CDR3 in DNA: TGTGCCAGCAGCCGGCGACAGGGTGGTGCCTACGAGCAGTACTTC.